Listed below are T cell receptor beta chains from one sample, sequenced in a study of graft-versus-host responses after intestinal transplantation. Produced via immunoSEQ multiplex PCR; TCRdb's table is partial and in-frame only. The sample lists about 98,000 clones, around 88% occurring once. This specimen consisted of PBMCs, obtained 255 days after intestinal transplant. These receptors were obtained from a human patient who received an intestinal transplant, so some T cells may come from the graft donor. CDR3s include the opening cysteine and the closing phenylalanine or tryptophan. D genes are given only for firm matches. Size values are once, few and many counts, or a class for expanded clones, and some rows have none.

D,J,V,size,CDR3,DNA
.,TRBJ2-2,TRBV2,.,CASGAWRGFGELFF,TGTGCCAGCGGTGCTTGGCGGGGATTCGGGGAGCTGTTTTTT
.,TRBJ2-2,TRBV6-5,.,CASSRANTGELFF,TGTGCCAGCAGTCGCGCGAACACCGGGGAGCTGTTTTTT
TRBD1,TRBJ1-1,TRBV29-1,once,CSVGVRQGADTEAFF,TGCAGCGTCGGGGTACGACAGGGAGCGGACACTGAAGCTTTCTTT
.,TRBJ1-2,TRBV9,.,CASSVGRDGYTF,TGTGCCAGCAGCGTAGGGCGGGATGGCTACACCTTC
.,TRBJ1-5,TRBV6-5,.,CASSYSPGQPQHF,TGTGCCAGCAGTTACTCTCCCGGTCAGCCCCAGCATTTT
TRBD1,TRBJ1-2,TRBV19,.,CASSPPPDRGYGYTF,TGTGCCAGTAGTCCGCCCCCGGACAGGGGATATGGCTACACCTTC
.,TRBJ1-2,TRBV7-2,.,CASSLGTMTYYGYTF,TGTGCCAGCAGCTTAGGAACAATGACTTACTATGGCTACACCTTC
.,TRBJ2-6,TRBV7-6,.,CASSLAIPSGANVLTF,TGTGCCAGCAGCTTAGCTATCCCGTCTGGGGCCAACGTCCTGACTTTC
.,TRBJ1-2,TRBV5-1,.,CASSPGLQGIYGYTF,TGCGCCAGCAGCCCCGGGCTACAGGGTATTTATGGCTACACCTTC
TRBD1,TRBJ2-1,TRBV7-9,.,CASRGGQGAKDEQFF,TGTGCCAGCAGAGGGGGGCAGGGGGCGAAGGATGAGCAGTTCTTC
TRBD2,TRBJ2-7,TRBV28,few,CARRLAGGEQYF,TGTGCCAGAAGACTAGCGGGAGGCGAGCAGTACTTC
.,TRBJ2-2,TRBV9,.,CASSVEARTGELFF,TGTGCCAGCAGCGTAGAGGCCCGCACCGGGGAGCTGTTTTTT
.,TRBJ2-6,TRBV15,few,CATSRDNSGANVLTF,TGTGCCACCAGCAGAGACAACTCTGGGGCCAACGTCCTGACTTTC
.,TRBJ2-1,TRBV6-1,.,CASSALVPSSYNEQFF,TGTGCCAGCAGTGCCTTAGTTCCTAGCTCCTACAATGAGCAGTTCTTC
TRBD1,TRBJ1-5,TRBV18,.,CASSPRQGYDQPQHF,TGTGCCAGCTCACCCCGACAGGGGTACGATCAGCCCCAGCATTTT